This passage covers 12 T cell receptor beta chains from one sample sequenced in a study of blood T cell repertoires in COVID-19. TCRdb keeps only in-frame clones here, not all; method: immunoSEQ multiplex PCR. Among fewer than 300,000 clones, about 90% were seen once, and the ten largest hold roughly 6.3%. The specimen was peripheral blood. The source is a woman in her forties or fifties with COVID-19, enrolled during active disease.

The gene calls are TRBV6-5 and TRBJ2-5; the D is unclear. Germline V lookup: CDR1 MNHEY, CDR2 SVGAGI. Trimming took off 6 bases at V and 5 bases at J, with 7 bases between the two ends. CDR3 length equals 11 residues. This CDR3 reads CASSRSETQYF. CDR3 in DNA: TGTGCCAGCAGCCGGAGCGAGACCCAGTACTTC.

This rearrangement joins TRBV24-1 to TRBJ2-1; 13 bases are shared with TRBD2. Germline V gene data show CDR1 as KGHDR and CDR2 as SFDVKD. With V trimmed by 9 bases and J by 8 bases, 12 bases remained unmatched. CDR3 size: 16 residues. The CDR3 sequence: CATQKPGTSGTHEQFF. DNA for the CDR3: TGTGCCACCCAAAAGCCCGGGACTAGCGGGACACATGAGCAGTTCTTC.

V gene TRBV5-5 combines with J gene TRBJ2-3; TRBD2 is a possible D gene (5 bases). Germline-derived CDR1 and CDR2 are SGHKS and YYEKEE (reference sequence). The CDR3 loop spans 16 amino acids. The V end was cut by 4 bases, the J end by 0 bases, with 15 bases between. CDR3 residues: CASSPPIAPSTDTQYF. DNA for the CDR3: TGTGCCAGCAGCCCCCCCATAGCGCCTAGCACAGATACGCAGTATTTT.

This chain uses TRBV7-9 with TRBJ2-7; D is possibly TRBD2 (5 bases). The germline CDR1 and CDR2 sequences are SEHNR and FQNEAQ (reference sequence). Between the trimmed V and J ends, which lost 1 base and 5 bases, there was a span of 9 bases. The length of the CDR3 is 13 residues. The CDR3 loop reads CASSLETGDEQYF. The DNA of the CDR3 is TGTGCCAGCAGCTTAGAGACCGGGGACGAGCAGTACTTC.

The chain recombines TRBV15 with TRBJ2-7; D may be TRBD2 (5 bases). Trimming shortened V by 6 bases and J by 7 bases, and 10 bases separated the two germline ends. Germline V lookup: CDR1 LNHNV, CDR2 YYDKDF (reference sequence). The CDR3 runs to 11 residues. The CDR3 region is CATRARGEQYF. Written as DNA, the CDR3 is TGTGCCACCAGGGCTCGGGGTGAGCAGTACTTC.

The chain joins TRBV7-8 to TRBJ2-3; TRBD2 aligns across 14 bases. Unmatched junction bases numbered 6, after V lost 0 bases and J lost 4 bases. Germline lookup yields CDR1 SGHVS and CDR2 FQNEAQ. CDR3 length: 18 amino acids. CDR3 DNA: TGTGCCAGCAGCTTAGCGTGGACTAGCGGGAGGCTCCCAGATACGCAGTATTTT. It encodes CASSLAWTSGRLPDTQYF.

The chain is built from TRBV11-1 and TRBJ2-2, with D unclear. Germline CDR1 SGHAT, CDR2 FQDESV (reference sequence). The CDR3 is 13 residues long. Trimming removed 3 bases from V and 5 bases from J, with 7 bases in between. This CDR3 reads CASSLTQTGELFF. The CDR3 DNA reads TGTGCCAGCAGCTTGACACAGACCGGGGAGCTGTTTTTT.

The rearrangement joins TRBV6-6 to TRBJ2-7; 15 positions match TRBD2. Germline V gives CDR1 MNHNY, CDR2 SVGAGI (reference sequence). The CDR3 length is 15 residues. V gave up 6 bases and J gave up 4 bases; unmatched junction bases: 4. The CDR3 DNA is TGTGCCAGCAGAGAGGGACTAGCGGGAGGATACGAGCAGTACTTC. Translating it yields CASREGLAGGYEQYF.

This chain joins TRBV25-1 and TRBJ2-3; TRBD2 matches at 9 bases. Per the germline V gene, CDR1 is MGHDK and CDR2 is SYGVNS. CDR3 length equals 17 residues. The V gene end was trimmed by 1 base and the J gene end by 5 bases; junction bases not matched to a gene: 10. Here the CDR3 DNA reads TGTGCCAGCAGTGAATCGCGGAGCGGGAGGTCGAAAGATACGCAGTATTTT. Protein sequence: CASSESRSGRSKDTQYF.

The CDR3, as DNA: TGTGCCAGTAGTATTAGCCTCCCAGCGGGAGCATTCTACGAGCAGTACTTC. Its translation is CASSISLPAGAFYEQYF. The chain carries TRBV19 and TRBJ2-7; 8 nucleotides line up with TRBD2. Losses at the gene ends were 3 bases for V and 3 bases for J; bases not matched to a gene: 13. This CDR3 is 17 amino acids long. The germline gives CDR1 LNHDA, CDR2 SQIVND (reference sequence).

The chain joins TRBV10-1 to TRBJ1-1; D gene unclear. CDR3 length equals 12 residues. V shed 0 bases and J shed 4 bases, with 3 bases lying between them. Germline V CDR1 and CDR2: WNHNN, SYGVQD (reference sequence). CDR3 sequence: CASSESGTEAFF. The DNA for the CDR3 is TGCGCCAGCAGTGAGTCCGGCACTGAAGCTTTCTTT.

This clone came up once. V usage is TRBV4-1 and J usage is TRBJ1-5; 7 bases fit TRBD1. The ends lost 2 bases at V and 4 bases at J; junction bases unmatched: 5. The CDR3 runs to 15 residues. Germline loops: CDR1 MGHRA, CDR2 YSYEKL. The CDR3 here is CASSQSDRDNQPQHF. CDR3 in DNA: TGCGCCAGCAGCCAATCAGACAGGGATAATCAGCCCCAGCATTTT.